This T cell receptor (beta chain) was sequenced for a study of T-cell memory formation after mild COVID-19. Points on this clonotype: Its antigen is unknown.

Study-wide results and limits: The authors left the SARS-CoV-2 specificity of second-wave clones peaking on day 37 unconfirmed. A subset of responding clones appeared in pre-infection memory, suggesting cross-reactive memory joined. Clones which contracted sat mainly in CM and EM if CD4+, and in EMRA if CD8+.

TCRdb re-called the 5' RACE reads with MiXCR, one entry per CDR3 protein. There are fewer than 350,000 distinct CDR3 sequences in the sample; around 8% occur only once, and about 20% lies in the top ten. Germline CDR1 and CDR2: SNHLY and FYNNEI. This CDR3 comprises 12 residues. V lost 11 bases and J 9 bases, leaving 19 bases between the germline ends. The sequenced material came from PBMCs or a T cell subset sorted from them (not recorded which). The TCR was taken from a man younger than 35 who had mild COVID-19 (a few samples of this study predate the infection). Cell type and time point are not known. The chain carries TRBV2 and TRBJ2-5; D possibly corresponds to TRBD2 (6 bases). CDR3 nucleotide sequence: TGTGCCGGCCAAGGGACTGGCCCGCCCCAGTACTTC. Translated, it gives CAGQGTGPPQYF. The variable domain in full, completed from reference TRBV2 and TRBJ2-5, reads EPEVTQTPSHQVTQMGQEVILRCVPISNHLYFYWYRQILGQKVEFLVSFYNNEISEKSEIFDDQFSVERPDGSNFTLKIRSTKLEDSAMYFCAGQGTGPPQYFGPGTRLLVL.